This T cell receptor beta chain was documented in a study of radiotherapy plus CTLA-4 blockade in lung cancer. TCRdb's table, derived via immunoSEQ multiplex PCR, lists solely in-frame clones and lacks some. This sample carries tens of thousands of clones, approximately 80% of them seen once, and the ten largest clones take roughly 15%. Per germline, CDR1 SGDLS and CDR2 YYNGEE. The CDR3 has 17 residues. The V and J ends lost 0 bases and 4 bases, in that order; junction bases with no gene match: 7. The V and J genes are TRBV9 and TRBJ2-2, with 9 positions matching TRBD1. This TCR derives from a human donor with non-small cell lung cancer who had a complete response to radiotherapy plus ipilimumab. The material sequenced was peripheral blood, taken from a patient treated with radiotherapy plus ipilimumab. CDR3 protein: CASSVARDRAATGELFF. CDR3 nucleotide sequence: TGTGCCAGCAGCGTAGCTAGGGACAGGGCCGCCACCGGGGAGCTGTTTTTT.